This T cell receptor (beta chain) was documented in a study of blood T cell repertoires in COVID-19. Generated by immunoSEQ multiplex PCR, the TCRdb table keeps only in-frame clones and is missing some. The table shows about 270,000 clones, with roughly 88% occurring only once. The CDR3 length is 15 residues. Trimming took 4 bases from V and 0 from J, leaving 12 bases between them. Germline V gene data show CDR1 as SGHDT and CDR2 as YYEEEE. The rearrangement joins TRBV5-6 to TRBJ2-3; TRBD2 might be the D (6 bases). This TCR was recovered from a woman aged 70 to 79 with acute or convalescent COVID-19. The specimen was peripheral blood. The CDR3 region is CASSQAGPSTDTQYF. DNA of the CDR3: TGTGCCAGCAGCCAAGCGGGCCCTAGCACAGATACGCAGTATTTT. The full variable domain, with the rest looked up from reference TRBV5-6 and TRBJ2-3, is DAGVTQSPTHLIKTRGQQVTLRCSPKSGHDTVSWYQQALGQGPQFIFQYYEEEERQRGNFPDRFSGHQFPNYSSELNVNALLLGDSALYLCASSQAGPSTDTQYFGPGTRLTVL.